This is a list of T cell receptor beta chains from one sample in a study of blood T cell repertoires in COVID-19. Here immunoSEQ multiplex PCR was the method, and the copy in TCRdb shows in-frame clones only, minus some. The sample lists about 360,000 clones, 70% to 90% occurring once. Source material: PBMCs or T cells enriched from blood (not recorded which). Source of these receptors: a woman in her thirties or forties with acute COVID-19. The CDR3 runs from the conserved cysteine through the conserved F or W. The order of the fields is clone size, D gene, V gene, J gene, CDR3 DNA, CDR3 protein. The D gene is left open where the match is weak. Part of the rows lack a size; the others show once, few, many or a class for expanded clones.

abundance: once
d_gene: TRBD1
v_gene: TRBV7-6
j_gene: TRBJ1-3
CDR3nt: TGTGCCAGCAGCTTAGATGCAGGGGGCGGTGGAAACACCATATATTTT
CDR3aa: CASSLDAGGGGNTIYF

abundance: NA
d_gene: TRBD2
v_gene: TRBV5-6
j_gene: TRBJ2-1
CDR3nt: TGTGCCAGCAGCTTCGGGGGGGCGTACCACAATGAGCAGTTCTTC
CDR3aa: CASSFGGAYHNEQFF

abundance: NA
d_gene: TRBD1
v_gene: TRBV6-5
j_gene: TRBJ1-2
CDR3nt: TGTGCCAGCAGTTACTCAGGGACAGGGGTCTATGGCTACACCTTC
CDR3aa: CASSYSGTGVYGYTF

abundance: few
d_gene: TRBD1
v_gene: TRBV10-2
j_gene: TRBJ2-1
CDR3nt: TGCGCCAGCAGACTAGGACAGGCCTACAATGAGCAGTTCTTC
CDR3aa: CASRLGQAYNEQFF

abundance: NA
d_gene: TRBD2
v_gene: TRBV5-4
j_gene: TRBJ2-3
CDR3nt: TGTGCCAGCAGCTTATCGTTTTTCGGCGGGGGAACCACAGATACGCAGTATTTT
CDR3aa: CASSLSFFGGGTTDTQYF

abundance: NA
d_gene: TRBD2
v_gene: TRBV12-3/TRBV12-4
j_gene: TRBJ2-1
CDR3nt: TGTGCCAGCAGTAGCGGGGGAGGCAATGAGCAGTTCTTC
CDR3aa: CASSSGGGNEQFF

abundance: NA
d_gene: NA
v_gene: TRBV5-6
j_gene: TRBJ2-7
CDR3nt: TGTGCCAGCAGCTTGGTTCAGGCGTTCGAGCAGTACTTC
CDR3aa: CASSLVQAFEQYF

abundance: NA
d_gene: NA
v_gene: TRBV7-9
j_gene: TRBJ2-1
CDR3nt: TGTGCCAGCACCTTAAGCGGGTACAATGAGCAGTTCTTC
CDR3aa: CASTLSGYNEQFF

abundance: NA
d_gene: NA
v_gene: TRBV6-6
j_gene: TRBJ2-3
CDR3nt: TGTGCCAGCAGTTACTCCCACGGCCGAGGGGATACGCAGTATTTT
CDR3aa: CASSYSHGRGDTQYF

abundance: once
d_gene: NA
v_gene: TRBV5-1
j_gene: TRBJ2-1
CDR3nt: TGCGCCAGCAGCTTAGACTCCGGAGACAATGAGCAGTTCTTC
CDR3aa: CASSLDSGDNEQFF

abundance: NA
d_gene: NA
v_gene: TRBV24-1
j_gene: TRBJ1-2
CDR3nt: TGTGCCACCAGTGATTTAACAGAACGATCTGGCTACACCTTC
CDR3aa: CATSDLTERSGYTF

abundance: NA
d_gene: TRBD1
v_gene: TRBV2
j_gene: TRBJ1-2
CDR3nt: TGTGCCAGCATTCCGGGACAGAGTAACTATGGCTACACCTTC
CDR3aa: CASIPGQSNYGYTF

abundance: NA
d_gene: NA
v_gene: TRBV18
j_gene: TRBJ1-4
CDR3nt: TGTGCCAGCTCACCACCTACGGAGGCCCGAAAACTGTTTTTT
CDR3aa: CASSPPTEARKLFF

abundance: NA
d_gene: TRBD1
v_gene: TRBV18
j_gene: TRBJ2-4
CDR3nt: TGTGCCAGCTCAGAGGGGGCACGCGGGTTCATTCAGTACTTC
CDR3aa: CASSEGARGFIQYF

abundance: NA
d_gene: NA
v_gene: TRBV7-2
j_gene: TRBJ1-1
CDR3nt: TGTGCCAGCAGCTCCTCCAGGGTACGGGAAGCTTTCTTT
CDR3aa: CASSSSRVREAFF

abundance: NA
d_gene: TRBD1
v_gene: TRBV6-9
j_gene: TRBJ1-5
CDR3nt: TGTGCCAGCAGTTCCCGACAGGGGAGCAATCAGCCCCAGCATTTT
CDR3aa: CASSSRQGSNQPQHF

abundance: NA
d_gene: NA
v_gene: TRBV5-6
j_gene: TRBJ2-5
CDR3nt: TGTGCCAGCAGCTTGGACAGGCAAGAGACCCAGTACTTC
CDR3aa: CASSLDRQETQYF

abundance: NA
d_gene: NA
v_gene: TRBV9
j_gene: TRBJ2-2
CDR3nt: TGTGCCAGCAGCGTAGGAGGCACCGGGGAGCTGTTTTTT
CDR3aa: CASSVGGTGELFF

abundance: once
d_gene: NA
v_gene: TRBV7-9
j_gene: TRBJ1-6
CDR3nt: TGTGCCAGCAGTCACAAGGCCAGGTCACCCCTCCACTTT
CDR3aa: CASSHKARSPLHF

abundance: NA
d_gene: NA
v_gene: TRBV20-1
j_gene: TRBJ1-1
CDR3nt: TGCAGTGCGTCCAGGTACACTGAAGCTTTCTTT
CDR3aa: CSASRYTEAFF

abundance: NA
d_gene: NA
v_gene: TRBV27
j_gene: TRBJ2-1
CDR3nt: TGTGCCAGCAGTTTAGGAGAGTACAATGAGCAGTTCTTC
CDR3aa: CASSLGEYNEQFF

abundance: NA
d_gene: TRBD1
v_gene: TRBV5-1
j_gene: TRBJ2-5
CDR3nt: TGCGCCAGCAGGGGACAGTTATCGCAAGAGACCCAGTACTTC
CDR3aa: CASRGQLSQETQYF

abundance: NA
d_gene: NA
v_gene: TRBV7-9
j_gene: TRBJ1-2
CDR3nt: TGTGCCAGCAGCTTTGGTAGCGGCGGGGTGTATGGCTACACCTTC
CDR3aa: CASSFGSGGVYGYTF

abundance: few
d_gene: NA
v_gene: TRBV10-3
j_gene: TRBJ1-2
CDR3nt: TGTGCCATCAGTGATCATGGGGGGGACTATGGCTACACCTTC
CDR3aa: CAISDHGGDYGYTF

abundance: NA
d_gene: TRBD1
v_gene: TRBV5-6
j_gene: TRBJ1-2
CDR3nt: TGTGCCAGCAGCCAGACAGGGGACCTCTATGGCTACACCTTC
CDR3aa: CASSQTGDLYGYTF

abundance: NA
d_gene: TRBD2
v_gene: TRBV9
j_gene: TRBJ2-7
CDR3nt: TGTGCCAGCAGCGCCGGGACTAGCGGGGGGGCCTCCCACTACGAGCAGTACTTC
CDR3aa: CASSAGTSGGASHYEQYF

abundance: NA
d_gene: NA
v_gene: TRBV29-1
j_gene: TRBJ1-2
CDR3nt: TGCAGCGCCGTCGGCAGGGCCTATGGCTACACCTTC
CDR3aa: CSAVGRAYGYTF

abundance: once
d_gene: TRBD1
v_gene: TRBV29-1
j_gene: TRBJ1-3
CDR3nt: TGCAGCGCCGCAGACAGGGGCTCTGGAAACACCATATATTTT
CDR3aa: CSAADRGSGNTIYF

abundance: NA
d_gene: NA
v_gene: TRBV5-4
j_gene: TRBJ1-2
CDR3nt: TGTGCCAGCAGCCTTTCATCGGGGGGCGGTGGCTACACCTTC
CDR3aa: CASSLSSGGGGYTF

abundance: NA
d_gene: NA
v_gene: TRBV12-3/TRBV12-4
j_gene: TRBJ1-6
CDR3nt: TGTGCCAGCAGTCAGGGGAATTCACCCCTCCACTTT
CDR3aa: CASSQGNSPLHF

abundance: NA
d_gene: TRBD1
v_gene: TRBV5-1
j_gene: TRBJ1-6
CDR3nt: TGCGCCAGCAGCTTGGGGACAGGTCTTAATTCACCCCTCCACTTT
CDR3aa: CASSLGTGLNSPLHF